This paragraph reports one TCR beta chain. This clonotype was detected ten times or more. Its antigen remains unidentified. The input lacks base qualities; no much larger clone sits a single base away. In the ophthalmopathy patients, disease was moderately to severely active, with a Clinical Activity Score of 3 or more, a NOSPECS grade of 4 or more, and a duration of less than 3 months. Patients with uncontrolled infections, other autoimmune diseases, pregnancy or lactation were excluded. Clinical symptoms, serum thyroxine and TRAb, thyroid ultrasound, and orbital computed tomography formed the basis for the diagnoses. PBMCs were isolated from approximately 10 ml of fresh peripheral blood by Ficoll-Paque density gradient centrifugation. Total RNA was extracted with Trizol reagent, and quality was checked on an Agilent 2100 Bioanalyzer. This record belongs to a study of T cells in Graves' hyperthyroidism and ophthalmopathy (dated by TCRdb to between 2017 and 2020). For the study in its entirety: Peripheral blood samples were taken at initial diagnosis, before any treatment was given. An independent validation cohort of fewer than 20 hyperthyroidism patients and about 15 patients who later progressed to ophthalmopathy tested prospective prediction of ophthalmopathy. To identify TCR V-J signatures that set the groups apart, the researchers used a discovery cohort of 100 or so patients, made up of around 42 with Graves' ophthalmopathy and some 56 with stable Graves' hyperthyroidism. TCR Vbeta CDR3 sequencing of 135 peripheral blood samples (approximately 44 ophthalmopathy, some 75 hyperthyroidism and some 17 progressor patients) is reported in the paper. The roughly 99 discovery patients were divided at random into training and test sets in a 7:3 ratio. After blood sampling, hyperthyroidism patients were treated with methimazole at a starting dose of 30 mg daily, and ophthalmopathy patients were treated with high-dose intravenous methylprednisolone. Thyroid tissue and blood T-cell repertoires from six or seven Graves' hyperthyroidism patients were also compared in the study.

General findings and caveats noted by the study authors: Sample size was not statistically predetermined, and investigators were not blinded to group allocation. Most expanded thyroid clonotypes (frequency above 0.001) were also found in blood, which suggests that blood repertoires may mirror thyroid immune responses. In validation, the model predicted progression to ophthalmopathy with approximately 71% sensitivity and over 72% specificity, a median of approximately 6.5 months before onset. Ophthalmopathy was separated from stable hyperthyroidism by a 13 V-J signature model, with 85% to 90% sensitivity and about 84% specificity obtained in cross-validation and 80%/75% obtained in testing.

The TCR beta CDR3 regions were amplified from RNA transcripts. For the first round of RT-PCR on the TCR CDR3, the HTBI primer set was used together with the Qiagen OneStep RT-PCR kit. Libraries were constructed in a second round of multiplex PCR, after which size selection and purification were carried out. Paired-end sequencing of the libraries was performed with 100 bp reads on an Illumina HiSeq2000. Under the source paper's analysis protocol: Raw data were processed with SOAPnuke, discarding reads with adapters, uncalled bases, mean Phred below 15, or no exact constant-primer or identifier match. COPE v1.2.5 was used to merge the high-quality paired reads, and each unique nucleotide sequence was defined as a clonotype. MiTCR v1.1 was used to align the clonotypes against IMGT TRBV, TRBD and TRBJ reference segments. Only V-J combinations with frequency above 0.0001, covering 99% to 99.2% of repertoires, were analysed. The TCS score was defined as F50 (clonal expansion) divided by E x V (chaos), with BLOSUM62-based TCRdist calculated between CDR3 peptides within each V-J. Welch's t-statistics and random forest reduced 514 V-J features to under 15, which were used in a naive Bayes classifier (R e1071). TCRdb ran its own pipeline on the public reads, namely fastp trimming at Q25 and MiXCR clone calling, and kept in-frame beta chains. Rows merge per CDR3 protein into single entries with the most common DNA and genes. For this entry, the V and J calls and clone size follow TCRdb and not the study's own pipeline. The sample data list 500,000 to 650,000 distinct CDR3 sequences, and roughly 15% of these were observed just once. Roughly an eighth of the sample is taken by the ten largest.

Sequenced material: blood. This TCR came from a woman aged 45-60 years with Graves' ophthalmopathy.

The DNA sequence follows: TGTGCCAGCAGCCCCTCAATAGCGGGAGGTGGGCATGAGCAGTTCTTC. It encodes CASSPSIAGGGHEQFF. The chain is assembled from TRBV3-1 and TRBJ2-1; TRBD2 agrees with 10 junctional bases. CDR1 and CDR2 are drawn from the germline V gene (reference sequence): LGHDT, YNNKEL. Trimmed from V: 4 bases; trimmed from J: 8 bases; junction bases lacking a gene match: 11. There are 16 amino acids in the CDR3, from cysteine to phenylalanine inclusive. Only the CDR3 portion is preserved as DNA: 48 bases, with reading frame beginning at the first base.